This T cell receptor (beta chain) derives from a study of T cells after yellow fever vaccination. Study at large: Those fractions that held only low numbers of cells were prepared using the SMART-Seq v4 Ultra Low Input RNA kit.

For TCR, cDNA came from 5'RACE template switching, which added a universal primer site and UMIs. TCRdb redid the calling of the 5' RACE reads with MiXCR, one entry per CDR3 protein. The sample yields about 210,000 distinct CDR3 sequences, about 7% seen once. Notes on the study in general: A weaker but faster secondary response was observed, peaking on day 5 versus 15. Repertoires sorted by FACS could include abundant clonotypes that are contaminants from the bulk population.

Germline loops: CDR1 MNHNS, CDR2 SASEGT. This CDR3 region has 16 residues. Trimming took 0 bases from V and 2 from J; bases not matched to a gene: 3. This clonotype was picked up a small number of times. No antigen is known for it. V gene TRBV6-1 combines with J gene TRBJ2-7; 11 bases match TRBD2. The TCR originated in a man younger than 40 who received the YFV17D yellow fever vaccine. The specimen was CD4+ T cells sorted from PBMCs, collected on the day of the yellow fever booster vaccination. CDR3 protein: CASSEAPSGRPYEQYF. CDR3 sequence (DNA): TGTGCCAGCAGTGAAGCACCTAGCGGGAGGCCCTACGAGCAGTACTTC.